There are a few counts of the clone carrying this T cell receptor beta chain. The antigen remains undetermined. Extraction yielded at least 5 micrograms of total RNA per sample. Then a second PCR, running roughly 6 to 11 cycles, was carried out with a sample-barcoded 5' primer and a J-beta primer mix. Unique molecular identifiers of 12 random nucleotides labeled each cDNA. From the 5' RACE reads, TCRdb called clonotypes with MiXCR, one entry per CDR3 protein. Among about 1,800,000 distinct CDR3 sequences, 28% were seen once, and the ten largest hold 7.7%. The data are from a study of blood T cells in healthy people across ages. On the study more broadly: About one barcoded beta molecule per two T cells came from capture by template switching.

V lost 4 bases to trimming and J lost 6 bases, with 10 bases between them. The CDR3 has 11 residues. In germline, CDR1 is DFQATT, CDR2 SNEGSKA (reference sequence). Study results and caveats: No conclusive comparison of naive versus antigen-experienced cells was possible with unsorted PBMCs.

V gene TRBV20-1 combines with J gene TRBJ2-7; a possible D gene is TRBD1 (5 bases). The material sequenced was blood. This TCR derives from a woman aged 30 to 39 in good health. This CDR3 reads CSAKYTGEQYF. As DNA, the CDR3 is TGCAGTGCTAAATATACAGGCGAGCAGTACTTC.